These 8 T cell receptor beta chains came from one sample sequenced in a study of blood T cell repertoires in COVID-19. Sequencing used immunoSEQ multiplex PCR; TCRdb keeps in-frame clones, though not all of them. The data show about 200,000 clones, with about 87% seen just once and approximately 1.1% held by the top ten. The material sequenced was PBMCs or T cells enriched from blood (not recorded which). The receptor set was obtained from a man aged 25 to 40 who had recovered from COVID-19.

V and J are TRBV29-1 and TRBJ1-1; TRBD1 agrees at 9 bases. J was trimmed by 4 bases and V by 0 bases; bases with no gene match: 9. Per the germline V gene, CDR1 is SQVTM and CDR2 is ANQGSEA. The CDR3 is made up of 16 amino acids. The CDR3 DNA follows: TGCAGCGTTGAAGAGGTTGCGACAGGGGGGCGCACTGAAGCTTTCTTT. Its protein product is CSVEEVATGGRTEAFF.

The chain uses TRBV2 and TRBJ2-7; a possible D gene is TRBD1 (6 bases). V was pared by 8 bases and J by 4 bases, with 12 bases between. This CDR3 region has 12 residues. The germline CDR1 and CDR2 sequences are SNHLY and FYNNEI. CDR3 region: CASAYRAYEQYF. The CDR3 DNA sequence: TGTGCCAGCGCCTACAGGGCGTACGAGCAGTACTTC.

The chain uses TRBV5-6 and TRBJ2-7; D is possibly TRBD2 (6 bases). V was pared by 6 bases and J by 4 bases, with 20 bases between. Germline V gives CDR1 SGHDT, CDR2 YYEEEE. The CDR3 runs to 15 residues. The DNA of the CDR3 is TGTGCCAGCACCGCGCCTAGCGACATTCCTTACGAGCAGTACTTC. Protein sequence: CASTAPSDIPYEQYF.

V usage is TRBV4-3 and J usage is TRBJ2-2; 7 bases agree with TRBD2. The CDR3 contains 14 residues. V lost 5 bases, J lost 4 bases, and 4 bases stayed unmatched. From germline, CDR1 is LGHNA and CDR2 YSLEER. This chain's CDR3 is CASSFIAGTGELFF. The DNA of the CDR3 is TGCGCCAGCAGCTTTATAGCGGGCACCGGGGAGCTGTTTTTT.

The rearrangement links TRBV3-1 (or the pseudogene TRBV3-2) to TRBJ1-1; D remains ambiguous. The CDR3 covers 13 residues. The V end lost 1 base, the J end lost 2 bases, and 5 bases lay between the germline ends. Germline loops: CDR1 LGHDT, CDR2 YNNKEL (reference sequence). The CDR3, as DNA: TGTGCCAGCAGCCAAGGCAGTAACACTGAAGCTTTCTTT. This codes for CASSQGSNTEAFF.

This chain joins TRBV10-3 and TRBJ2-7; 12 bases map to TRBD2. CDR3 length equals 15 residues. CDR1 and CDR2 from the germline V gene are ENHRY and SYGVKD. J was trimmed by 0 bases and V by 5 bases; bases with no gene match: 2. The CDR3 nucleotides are TGTGCCATCAGTCTAGCGGGAGGGGTCTCCTACGAGCAGTACTTC. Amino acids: CAISLAGGVSYEQYF.

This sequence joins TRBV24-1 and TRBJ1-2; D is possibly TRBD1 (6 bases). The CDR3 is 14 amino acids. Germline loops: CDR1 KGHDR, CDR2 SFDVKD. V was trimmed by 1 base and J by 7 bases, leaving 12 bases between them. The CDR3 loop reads CATSDLYRDTGYTF. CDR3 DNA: TGTGCCACCAGTGATTTATACAGGGATACTGGCTACACCTTC.

The CDR3 here is CASSLPLDYQETQYF. CDR3 nucleotides: TGTGCCAGCAGCTTGCCGTTAGACTATCAAGAGACCCAGTACTTC. V is TRBV5-6 and J is TRBJ2-5; a weak D match, TRBD2 (5 bases). CDR1 is SGHDT, CDR2 YYEEEE, per germline. The V gene lost 1 base and the J gene lost 2 bases, with 12 bases spanning the gap. There are 15 residues in the CDR3. The full variable domain, rest sourced from reference TRBV5-6 and TRBJ2-5, is DAGVTQSPTHLIKTRGQQVTLRCSPKSGHDTVSWYQQALGQGPQFIFQYYEEEERQRGNFPDRFSGHQFPNYSSELNVNALLLGDSALYLCASSLPLDYQETQYFGPGTRLLVL.